This paragraph reports one TCR beta chain. After isolation, RNA underwent reverse transcription to generate cDNA as the sequencing template. Sequenced by immunoSEQ multiplex PCR; TCRdb stores in-frame clones only, minus some. The sample includes 70,000 or so clones, roughly three fifths seen only once; the top ten take about a sixth. This record belongs to a study of CD8+ T cells in alopecia areata. Germline V CDR1 and CDR2: SGDLS, YYNGEE. CDR3 length: 14 residues. V lost 3 bases and J 0 bases, leaving 8 bases between the germline ends. Alopecia areata patients gave lesional scalp punch biopsies and peripheral blood samples.

The chain has TRBV9 and TRBJ2-3; a weak D match, TRBD2 (6 bases). Specimen: CD8+ T cells sorted from blood, collected at week 0. This receptor was identified in a human donor with alopecia areata. CDR3 coding DNA: TGTGCCAGCAGCGGAGGACTAAGCACAGATACGCAGTATTTT. It specifies CASSGGLSTDTQYF. Drawing the rest from reference TRBV9 and TRBJ2-3, the complete variable domain is DSGVTQTPKHLITATGQRVTLRCSPRSGDLSVYWYQQSLDQGLQFLIQYYNGEERAKGNILERFSAQQFPDLHSELNLSSLELGDSALYFCASSGGLSTDTQYFGPGTRLTVL.